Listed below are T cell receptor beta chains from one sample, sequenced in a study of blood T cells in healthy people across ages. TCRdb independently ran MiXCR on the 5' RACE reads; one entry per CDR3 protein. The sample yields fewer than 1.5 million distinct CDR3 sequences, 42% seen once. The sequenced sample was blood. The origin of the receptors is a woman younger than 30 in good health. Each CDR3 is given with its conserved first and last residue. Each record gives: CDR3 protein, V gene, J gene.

CASSSWTSGSVNEQFF	TRBV7-8	TRBJ2-1
CANSLLSAADGYTF	TRBV5-1	TRBJ1-2
CASSPPEPSEQYF	TRBV5-1	NA
CASKVSGSSYEQYF	TRBV28	TRBJ2-7
CASSLRGGTPYEQYF	TRBV5-4	TRBJ2-7
CSSGPTASSEQYF	TRBV29-1	TRBJ2-5
CASSLIRVETQYF	TRBV5-5	TRBJ2-5
CASSLGVSGNEQYF	TRBV7-9	TRBJ2-5
CASSQGVRGYTF	TRBV28	TRBJ1-2
CAISESNKGGYTF	TRBV10-3	TRBJ1-2
CASSLSGLGLQETQYF	TRBV28	TRBJ2-5
CSAREDRVHSGAFF	TRBV20-1	TRBJ1-1
CASSPGQWTYNEQFF	TRBV27	TRBJ2-1
CASSQVFSPLHF	TRBV3-1	TRBJ1-6
CASSPAGAGGYNEQFF	TRBV10-1	TRBJ2-1
CASSGLAGEEQYF	TRBV5-8	TRBJ2-5
CAISDVNSGGAGELFF	TRBV10-3	TRBJ2-2
CASSHGLADYNEQYF	TRBV13	NA
CASSYVGTTNTEAFF	TRBV6-5	TRBJ1-1
CASTAPGYYEQYF	TRBV12-3/TRBV12-4	TRBJ2-7
CASASTSGNYNEQFF	TRBV5-1	TRBJ2-1
CASSSWPGLETVGTDTQYF	TRBV28	TRBJ2-3
CASRRELRNEQYF	TRBV28	TRBJ2-7
CASSQGSYGNEQFF	TRBV5-1	TRBJ2-1
CASRGSAGIYNEQFF	TRBV6-1	TRBJ2-1
CASSSTTWQETQYF	TRBV13	TRBJ2-5
CSARAGRGSSNQPQHF	TRBV20-1	TRBJ1-5
CASSFTLGGRTADTQYF	TRBV11-2	TRBJ2-3